This T cell receptor (beta chain) came from a study of blood T cell repertoires in COVID-19. Study as a whole: Material from acute and convalescent COVID-19 was sourced from the United States, Italy and Spain.

In germline, CDR1 is SGHNT, CDR2 YYREEE (reference sequence). The CDR3 extends over 13 amino acids. Trimming left V 1 base short and J 7 bases short, with 12 bases between. As processed by the authors: Amplifying reference gene primers gave estimates of nucleated cell counts. The table came from immunoSEQ multiplex PCR; TCRdb's copy has only in-frame clones and leaves some out. V and J calls and clone size come straight from that table; D and trimming were deduced from the DNA. The profile shows 60,000 to 85,000 clones, 89% of them singletons. The chain recombines TRBV5-4 with TRBJ2-7; the D gene is possibly TRBD2 (6 bases). The origin of this receptor is a woman aged 45-59 years with active COVID-19. The sequencing sample was made of peripheral blood. CDR3 sequence reads: CASSLYGSWEQYF. The DNA for the CDR3 is TGTGCCAGCAGCTTGTACGGGAGTTGGGAGCAGTACTTC.